The 8 T cell receptor beta chains below were found in one sample sequenced in a study of blood T cell repertoires in COVID-19. Clones were sequenced by immunoSEQ multiplex PCR, and TCRdb holds only the in-frame ones, with some missing. The sample gives around 260,000 clones, approximately 83% of which show up once; around 4.5% is in the top ten. The sample consisted of PBMCs or T cells enriched from blood (not recorded which). The origin of the receptors is a woman between 25 and 40 years old who had recovered from COVID-19.

The chain has TRBV2 and TRBJ2-3; TRBD1 agrees at 8 bases. The junction had 8 bases not matched to a gene; V was cut back by 6 bases and J by 3 bases. The CDR3 is made up of 15 amino acids. CDR1 and CDR2 from the germline V gene are SNHLY and FYNNEI. For the CDR3, the DNA is TGTGCCAGCAGCCGACAGGGGAGGAGTACAGATACGCAGTATTTT. Encoded protein: CASSRQGRSTDTQYF.

The chain couples TRBV10-3 to TRBJ1-5, with TRBD1 as a possible D gene (6 bases). The CDR3 extends over 15 amino acids. CDR1 and CDR2 (germline): ENHRY, SYGVKD. The V end lost 2 bases, the J end lost 3 bases, and 11 bases lay between the germline ends. For the CDR3, the DNA is TGTGCCATCAGTGAGGGCGGGGGGCTCAATCAGCCCCAGCATTTT. It codes for CAISEGGGLNQPQHF.

The genes are TRBV5-1 and TRBJ2-1; D gene uncertain. Trimming took 2 bases from V and 1 from J, leaving 7 bases between them. Per the germline V gene, CDR1 is SGHRS and CDR2 is YFSETQ. The CDR3 runs to 14 residues. The CDR3, as DNA: TGCGCCAGCAGCTTTGAGGATTCCTACAATGAGCAGTTCTTC. This encodes CASSFEDSYNEQFF.

The rearrangement joins TRBV5-1 to TRBJ2-2; TRBD1 matches 9 bases. V trimming: 4 bases; J trimming: 7 bases; junction bases outside the gene matches: 8. The CDR3 is made up of 15 amino acids. Germline CDR1 reads SGHRS; CDR2 reads YFSETQ. CDR3 coding DNA: TGCGCCAGCAGCCAGGACAGGGGTCCGTTCGGGGAGCTGTTTTTT. The encoded protein is CASSQDRGPFGELFF.

This clone occurred many times. DNA for the CDR3: TGTGCCTGGAGAGCCCGGGACACAGGCTCTGGAAACACCATATATTTT. This encodes CAWRARDTGSGNTIYF. The rearrangement uses TRBV30 and TRBJ1-3; D is possibly TRBD1 (6 bases). Deletions cut 3 bases from V and 0 bases from J, with 15 bases between. The CDR3 is 16 amino acids. CDR1 and CDR2 from the germline V gene are GTSNPN and SVGIG (reference sequence).

The gene calls are TRBV4-2 and TRBJ1-2; TRBD1 might be the D (5 bases). V shed 0 bases and J shed 6 bases, with 17 bases lying between them. This CDR3 spans 16 amino acids. The germline gives CDR1 LGHNA, CDR2 YNFKEQ. In DNA form, the CDR3 reads TGTGCCAGCAGCCAAGATCCCCTAGAGGGGAGGGATGGCTACACCTTC. This codes for CASSQDPLEGRDGYTF.

Only one count was recorded for this clone. This chain uses TRBV20-1 with TRBJ2-1; D remains unclear. CDR1 and CDR2 (germline): DFQATT, SNEGSKA (reference sequence). The CDR3 covers 10 residues. This CDR3 is CSAGYNEQFF. The CDR3 DNA sequence: TGCAGCGCCGGGTACAATGAGCAGTTCTTC.

This clone was picked up a small number of times. The rearrangement links TRBV2 to TRBJ1-5; possibly TRBD1 for D (6 bases). Trimming shortened V by 5 bases and J by 6 bases, and 17 bases separated the two germline ends. This CDR3 has 15 amino acids. Germline CDR1 is SNHLY and CDR2 is FYNNEI. DNA for the CDR3: TGTGCCAGCAGTCACGATGTACAGGGTTCTCAGCCCCAGCATTTT. Its translation: CASSHDVQGSQPQHF. The variable domain in full, with the rest retrieved from reference TRBV2 and TRBJ1-5, is EPEVTQTPSHQVTQMGQEVILRCVPISNHLYFYWYRQILGQKVEFLVSFYNNEISEKSEIFDDQFSVERPDGSNFTLKIRSTKLEDSAMYFCASSHDVQGSQPQHFGDGTRLSIL.